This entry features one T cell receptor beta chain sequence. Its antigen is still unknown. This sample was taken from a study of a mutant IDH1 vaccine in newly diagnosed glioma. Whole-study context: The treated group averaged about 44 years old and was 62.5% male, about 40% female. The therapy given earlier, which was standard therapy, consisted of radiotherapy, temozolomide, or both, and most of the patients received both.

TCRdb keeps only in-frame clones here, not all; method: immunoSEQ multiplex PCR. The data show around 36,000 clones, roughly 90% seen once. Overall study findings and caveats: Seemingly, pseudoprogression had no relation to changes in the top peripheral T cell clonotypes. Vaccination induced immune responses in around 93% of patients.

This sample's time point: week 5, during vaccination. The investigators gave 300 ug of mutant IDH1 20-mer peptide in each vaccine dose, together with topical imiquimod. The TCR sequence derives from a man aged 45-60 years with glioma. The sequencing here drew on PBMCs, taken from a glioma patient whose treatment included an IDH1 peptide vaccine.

This chain's CDR3 is CASSPLAGGLDKNIQYF. The CDR3 nucleotides read TGTGCCAGCTCACCCCTCGCGGGAGGGTTGGACAAAAACATTCAGTACTTC. The rearrangement uses TRBV18 and TRBJ2-4, with TRBD2 identical over 9 bases. The length of the CDR3 is 17 residues. The V gene's germline CDR1 is KGHSH and CDR2 LQKENI. Trimming cost V 3 bases and J 3 bases; bases outside gene matches: 9.